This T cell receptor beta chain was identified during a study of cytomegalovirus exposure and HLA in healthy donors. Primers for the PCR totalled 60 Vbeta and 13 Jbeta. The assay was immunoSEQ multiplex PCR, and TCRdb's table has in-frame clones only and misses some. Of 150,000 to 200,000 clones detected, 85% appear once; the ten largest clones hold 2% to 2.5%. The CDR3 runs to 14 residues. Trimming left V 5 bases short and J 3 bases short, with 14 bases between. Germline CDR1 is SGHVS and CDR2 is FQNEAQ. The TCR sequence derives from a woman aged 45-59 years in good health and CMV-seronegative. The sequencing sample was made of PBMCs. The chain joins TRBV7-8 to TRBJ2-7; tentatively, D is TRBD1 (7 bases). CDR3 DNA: TGTGCCAGCAGCATCAGGGGGGTAAACTACGAGCAGTACTTC. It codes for CASSIRGVNYEQYF.